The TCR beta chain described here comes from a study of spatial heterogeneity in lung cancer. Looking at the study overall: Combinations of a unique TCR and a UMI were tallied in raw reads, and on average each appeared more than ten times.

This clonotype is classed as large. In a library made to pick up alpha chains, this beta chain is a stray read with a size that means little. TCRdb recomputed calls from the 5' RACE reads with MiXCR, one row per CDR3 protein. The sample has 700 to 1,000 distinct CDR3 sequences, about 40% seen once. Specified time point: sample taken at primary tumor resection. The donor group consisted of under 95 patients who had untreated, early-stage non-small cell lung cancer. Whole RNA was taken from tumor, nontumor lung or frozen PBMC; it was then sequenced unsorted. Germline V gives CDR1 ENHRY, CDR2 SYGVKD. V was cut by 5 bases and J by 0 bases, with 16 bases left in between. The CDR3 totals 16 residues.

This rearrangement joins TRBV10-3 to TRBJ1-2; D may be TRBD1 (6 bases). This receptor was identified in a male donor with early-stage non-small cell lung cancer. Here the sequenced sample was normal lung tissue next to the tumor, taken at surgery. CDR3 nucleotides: TGTGCCATCAGTCGGGAGGGGGACCAAACTAACTATGGCTACACCTTC. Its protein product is CAISREGDQTNYGYTF.